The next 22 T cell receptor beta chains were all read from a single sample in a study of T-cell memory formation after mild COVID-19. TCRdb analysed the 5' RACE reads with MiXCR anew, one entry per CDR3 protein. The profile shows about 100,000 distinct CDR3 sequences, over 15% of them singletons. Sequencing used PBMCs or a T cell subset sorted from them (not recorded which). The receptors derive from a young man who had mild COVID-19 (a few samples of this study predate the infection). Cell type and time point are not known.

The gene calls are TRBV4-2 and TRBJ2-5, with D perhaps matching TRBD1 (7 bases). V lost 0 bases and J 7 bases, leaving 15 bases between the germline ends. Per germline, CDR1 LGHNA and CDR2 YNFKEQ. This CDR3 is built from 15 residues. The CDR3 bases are TGTGCCAGCAGCCAAGAAGGGGGCCCAGCGGGGACCCAGTACTTC. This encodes CASSQEGGPAGTQYF.

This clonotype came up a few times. In DNA form, the CDR3 reads TGTGCCGGATCAGGGGGGTCGGGAACAGTGACGGAGACCCAGTACTTC. Amino acids: CAGSGGSGTVTETQYF. V gene TRBV12-3 or TRBV12-4 combines with J gene TRBJ2-5; a possible D gene is TRBD1 (7 bases). The V end lost 11 bases, the J end lost 5 bases, and 27 bases lay between the germline ends. This CDR3 is 16 amino acids long.

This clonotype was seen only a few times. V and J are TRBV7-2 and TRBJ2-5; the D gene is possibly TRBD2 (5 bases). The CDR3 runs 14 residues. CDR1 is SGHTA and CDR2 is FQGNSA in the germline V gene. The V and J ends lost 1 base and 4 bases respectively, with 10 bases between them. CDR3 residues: CASSLGGSLETQYF. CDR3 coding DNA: TGTGCCAGCAGCTTAGGAGGGTCTTTAGAGACCCAGTACTTC.

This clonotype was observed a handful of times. The CDR3 nucleotides are TGCGCCAGCAGTGTGTCGCACCTTACAGATACGCAGTATTTT. The encoded protein is CASSVSHLTDTQYF. The chain carries TRBV10-2 and TRBJ2-3; the D is unclear. CDR1 WSHSY and CDR2 SAAADI come from the germline V gene. The CDR3 has 14 amino acids. V gave up 4 bases and J gave up 3 bases, with 11 bases separating them.

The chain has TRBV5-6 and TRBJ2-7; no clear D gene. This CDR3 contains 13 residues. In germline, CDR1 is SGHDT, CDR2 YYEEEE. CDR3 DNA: TGTGCGACCGTACACCTACGCTCCTACGAGCAGTACGTC. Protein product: CATVHLRSYEQYV.

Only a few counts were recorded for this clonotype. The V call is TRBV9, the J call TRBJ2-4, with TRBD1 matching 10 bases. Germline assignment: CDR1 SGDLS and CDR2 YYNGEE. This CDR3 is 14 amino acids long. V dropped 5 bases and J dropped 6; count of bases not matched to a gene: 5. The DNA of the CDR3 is TGTGCCAGCAGTAGCCGGGACAGGGGAAACATTCAGTACTTC. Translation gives CASSSRDRGNIQYF.

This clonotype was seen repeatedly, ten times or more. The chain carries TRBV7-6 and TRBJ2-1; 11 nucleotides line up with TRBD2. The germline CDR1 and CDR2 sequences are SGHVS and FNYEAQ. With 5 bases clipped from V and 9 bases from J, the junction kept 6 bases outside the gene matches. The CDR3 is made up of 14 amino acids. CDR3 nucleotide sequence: TGTGCCAGCAGCGAGACTAGCGGGGTCGGTGAGCAGTTCTTC. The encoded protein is CASSETSGVGEQFF.

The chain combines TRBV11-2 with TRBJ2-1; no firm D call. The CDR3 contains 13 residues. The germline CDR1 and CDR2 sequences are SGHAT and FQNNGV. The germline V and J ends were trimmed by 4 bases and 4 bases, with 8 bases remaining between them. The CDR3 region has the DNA TGTGCCAGCAGCTCCTTAGTGTACAATGAGCAGTTCTTC. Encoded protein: CASSSLVYNEQFF.

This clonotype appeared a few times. The CDR3 bases are TGCGCCAGCAGCCAAGATAACGTGCAGTTCTTC. This sequence encodes CASSQDNVQFF. The chain recombines TRBV4-3 with TRBJ2-1; D uncertain. The V gene lost 0 bases and the J gene lost 12 bases, with 6 bases spanning the gap. Germline CDR1 is LGHNA and CDR2 is YSLEER. The CDR3 spans 11 residues.

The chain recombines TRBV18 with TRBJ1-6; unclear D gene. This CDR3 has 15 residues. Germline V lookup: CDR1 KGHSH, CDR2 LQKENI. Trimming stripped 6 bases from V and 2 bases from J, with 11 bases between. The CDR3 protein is CASSPQDAYNSPLHF. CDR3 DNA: TGTGCCAGCTCGCCTCAGGACGCCTATAATTCACCCCTCCACTTT.

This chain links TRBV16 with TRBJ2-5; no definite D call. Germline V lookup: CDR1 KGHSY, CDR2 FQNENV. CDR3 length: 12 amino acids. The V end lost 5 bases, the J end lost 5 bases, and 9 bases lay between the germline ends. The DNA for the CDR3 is TGTGCCAGCAGCAAGGTGGAGGAGACCCAGTACTTC. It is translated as CASSKVEETQYF. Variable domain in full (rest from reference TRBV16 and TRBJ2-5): GEEVAQTPKHLVRGEGQKAKLYCAPIKGHSYVFWYQQVLKNEFKFLISFQNENVFDETGMPKERFSAKCLPNSPCSLEIQATKLEDSAVYFCASSKVEETQYFGPGTRLLVL.

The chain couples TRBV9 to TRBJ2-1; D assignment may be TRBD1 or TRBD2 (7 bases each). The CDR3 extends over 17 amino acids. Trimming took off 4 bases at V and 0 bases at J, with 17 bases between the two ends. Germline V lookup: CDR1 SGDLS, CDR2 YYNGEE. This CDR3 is CASSPRGGGGSYNEQFF. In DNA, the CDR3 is TGTGCCAGCAGCCCAAGGGGAGGGGGCGGCTCCTACAATGAGCAGTTCTTC.

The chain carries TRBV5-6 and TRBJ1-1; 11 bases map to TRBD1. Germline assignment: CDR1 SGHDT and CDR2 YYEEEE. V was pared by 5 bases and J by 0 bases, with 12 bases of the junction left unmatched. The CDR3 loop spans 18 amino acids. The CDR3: CASSIQWGTGGMNTEAFF. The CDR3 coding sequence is TGTGCCAGCAGTATACAGTGGGGGACAGGGGGGATGAACACTGAAGCTTTCTTT.

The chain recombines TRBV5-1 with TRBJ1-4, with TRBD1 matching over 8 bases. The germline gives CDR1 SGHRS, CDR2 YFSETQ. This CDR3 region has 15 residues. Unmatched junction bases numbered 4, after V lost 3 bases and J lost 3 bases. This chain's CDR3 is CASSSQGAANEKLFF. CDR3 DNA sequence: TGCGCCAGCAGCTCTCAGGGGGCGGCTAATGAAAAACTGTTTTTT.

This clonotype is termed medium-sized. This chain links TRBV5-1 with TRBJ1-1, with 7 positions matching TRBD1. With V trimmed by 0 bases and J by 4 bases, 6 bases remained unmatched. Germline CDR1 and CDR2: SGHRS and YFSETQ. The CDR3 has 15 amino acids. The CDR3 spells CASSLGDRIPTEAFF. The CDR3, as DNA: TGCGCCAGCAGCTTGGGGGACAGAATCCCCACTGAAGCTTTCTTT.

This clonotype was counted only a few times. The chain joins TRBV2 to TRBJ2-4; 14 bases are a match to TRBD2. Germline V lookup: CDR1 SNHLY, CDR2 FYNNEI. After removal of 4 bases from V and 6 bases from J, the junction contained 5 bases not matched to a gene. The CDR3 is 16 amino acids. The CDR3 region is CASSVRLAGGSNIQYF. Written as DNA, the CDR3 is TGTGCCAGCAGTGTAAGACTAGCGGGGGGGTCAAACATTCAGTACTTC.

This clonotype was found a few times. This CDR3 is CASSLRTGVSYNEQFF. CDR3 coding DNA: TGTGCCAGCAGTTTAAGGACAGGGGTTTCCTACAATGAGCAGTTCTTC. This chain uses TRBV12-3 or TRBV12-4 with TRBJ2-1, with 9 bases that match TRBD1. V lost 2 bases to trimming and J lost 1 base; unmatched junction nucleotides: 3. The CDR3 loop spans 16 amino acids.

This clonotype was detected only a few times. CDR3 loop: CASVKTGRAYEQYF. The CDR3 nucleotides read TGTGCCAGCGTGAAGACAGGGAGGGCCTACGAGCAGTACTTC. This chain uses TRBV6-1 with TRBJ2-7; tentatively, D is TRBD1 or TRBD2 (7 bases each). The CDR3 has 14 amino acids. V lost 8 bases, J lost 2 bases, and 16 bases lay in between. Germline V gene lookup returns CDR1 MNHNS and CDR2 SASEGT.

The CDR3 region has the DNA TGTGCCAGCAGCCAAGGGGCGGGGGCGAACACTGAAGCTTTCTTT. Its translation: CASSQGAGANTEAFF. The chain couples TRBV3-1 to TRBJ1-1; TRBD1 is a possible D gene (6 bases). V lost 1 base to trimming and J lost 1 base, with 10 bases between them. Looked up from germline, CDR1 is LGHDT and CDR2 is YNNKEL (reference sequence). The CDR3 covers 15 residues.

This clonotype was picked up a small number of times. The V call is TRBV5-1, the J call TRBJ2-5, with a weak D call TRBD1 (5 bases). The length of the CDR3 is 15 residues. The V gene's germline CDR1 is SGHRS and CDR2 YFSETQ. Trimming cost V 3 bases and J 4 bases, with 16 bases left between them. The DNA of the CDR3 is TGCGCCAGCAGCTATCAAGGGTCCCAGGGAGAGACCCAGTACTTC. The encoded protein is CASSYQGSQGETQYF.

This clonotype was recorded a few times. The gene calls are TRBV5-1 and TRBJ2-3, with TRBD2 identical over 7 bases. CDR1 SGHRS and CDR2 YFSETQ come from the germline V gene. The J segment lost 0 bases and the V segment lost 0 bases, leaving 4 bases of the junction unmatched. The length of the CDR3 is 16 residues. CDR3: CASSLGLRGSTDTQYF. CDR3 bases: TGCGCCAGCAGCTTGGGATTGCGGGGGAGCACAGATACGCAGTATTTT.

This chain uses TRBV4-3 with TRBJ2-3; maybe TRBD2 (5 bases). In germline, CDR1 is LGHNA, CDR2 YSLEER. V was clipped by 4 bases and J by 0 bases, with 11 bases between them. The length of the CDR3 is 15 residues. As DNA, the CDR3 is TGCGCCAGCAGCCGAGTAGAGGGTAGCACAGATACGCAGTATTTT. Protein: CASSRVEGSTDTQYF.